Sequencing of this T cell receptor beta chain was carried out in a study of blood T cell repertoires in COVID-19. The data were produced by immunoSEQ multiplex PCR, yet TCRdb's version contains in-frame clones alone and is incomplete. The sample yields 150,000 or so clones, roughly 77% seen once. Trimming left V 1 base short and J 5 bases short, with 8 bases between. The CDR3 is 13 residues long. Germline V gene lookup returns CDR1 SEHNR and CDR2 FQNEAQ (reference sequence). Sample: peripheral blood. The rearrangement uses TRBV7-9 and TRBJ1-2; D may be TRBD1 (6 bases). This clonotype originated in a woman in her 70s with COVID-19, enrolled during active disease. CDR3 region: CASSLGGPYGYTF. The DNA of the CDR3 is TGTGCCAGCAGCTTAGGGGGGCCGTATGGCTACACCTTC.